These 26 T cell receptor beta chains were all obtained from the same sample, sequenced in a study of vaccination and CD4 T cells after COVID-19. As to treatment: approximately 11-day PBMC culture with coronavirus spike peptide pools or control peptides (ViraFEST assay). The antigens these receptors bind are not known. Cultured CD4+ T-cell DNA underwent Oncomine TCR Beta short-read sequencing. MiXCR, applied by TCRdb to the PCR reads, yields one record per CDR3 protein. The sample carries more than 15,000 distinct CDR3 sequences, around 30% recorded once. Sequenced input: cultured CD4+ T cells from blood. Source of these receptors: a human donor with COVID-19.

This clonotype was detected only a few times. The V gene is TRBV2, the J gene TRBJ1-5; D uncertain. CDR3 length: 13 residues. The V end was cut by 8 bases, the J end by 5 bases, with 13 bases between. Per germline, CDR1 SNHLY and CDR2 FYNNEI. The CDR3 protein is CASVGVLYQPQHF. The DNA of the CDR3 is TGTGCCAGCGTCGGAGTACTGTATCAGCCCCAGCATTTT. Full variable domain (missing parts from reference TRBV2 and TRBJ1-5): EPEVTQTPSHQVTQMGQEVILRCVPISNHLYFYWYRQILGQKVEFLVSFYNNEISEKSEIFDDQFSVERPDGSNFTLKIRSTKLEDSAMYFCASVGVLYQPQHFGDGTRLSIL.

V gene TRBV28 combines with J gene TRBJ2-7, with 9 bases fitting TRBD1. The CDR3 loop spans 14 amino acids. Germline V CDR1 and CDR2: MDHEN, SYDVKM. V lost 5 bases and J lost 6; bases outside the gene matches: 8. The CDR3 nucleotides read TGTGCCAGCAGTGCACCGGGACAGGGTATCGAGCAGTACTTC. Translating it yields CASSAPGQGIEQYF.

The J gene is TRBJ1-6, the V gene TRBV14; no clear D gene. This CDR3 is built from 13 residues. V was cut by 1 base and J by 13 bases, with 11 bases left in between. Germline assignment: CDR1 SGHDN and CDR2 FVKESK. CDR3 DNA sequence: TGTGCCAGCAGCCAAGGCTCCTCCTCGCCCCTCCACTTT. Translation: CASSQGSSSPLHF.

This clonotype was seen only a few times. The chain uses TRBV14 and TRBJ2-2; TRBD1 is a possible D gene (5 bases). Germline values: CDR1 SGHDN, CDR2 FVKESK. CDR3 size: 15 residues. V lost 1 base and J lost 5, with 11 bases in between. CDR3 coding DNA: TGTGCCAGCAGCCAAGTGAAGGGGTGGACCGGGGAGCTGTTTTTT. It specifies CASSQVKGWTGELFF.

This chain connects TRBV5-1 to TRBJ1-6; 7 bases match TRBD1. This CDR3 has 13 residues. The V gene end was trimmed by 3 bases and the J gene end by 9 bases; junction bases not matched to a gene: 3. The germline gives CDR1 SGHRS, CDR2 YFSETQ. The CDR3 is CASSSQGSSPLHF. The CDR3 coding sequence is TGCGCCAGCAGCTCACAGGGGAGTTCACCCCTCCACTTT.

This clonotype was observed a few times. This chain's CDR3 is CSASGTSGYNEQFF. CDR3 in DNA: TGCAGTGCTTCCGGGACTAGCGGCTACAATGAGCAGTTCTTC. This chain links TRBV20-1 with TRBJ2-1; 11 bases line up with TRBD2. CDR3 length equals 14 residues. V was pared by 5 bases and J by 3 bases, with 3 bases of the junction left unmatched. CDR1 is DFQATT and CDR2 is SNEGSKA in the germline V gene (reference sequence).

This clonotype came up a few times. DNA of the CDR3: TGTGCCAGCTCACCACCGTTTGGAGAGACCCAGTACTTC. Its protein product is CASSPPFGETQYF. The gene calls are TRBV18 and TRBJ2-5; D is unclear. The CDR3 runs to 13 residues. Germline V gives CDR1 KGHSH, CDR2 LQKENI. V was trimmed by 0 bases and J by 4 bases, leaving 6 bases between them.

The DNA of the CDR3 is TGCAGCGTAAACCCGCCTGGGGATAACTATGGCTACACCTTC. It specifies CSVNPPGDNYGYTF. The rearrangement joins TRBV29-1 to TRBJ1-2; no reliable D call. Germline-derived CDR1 and CDR2 are SQVTM and ANQGSEA. With 6 bases removed from V and 1 base from J, the gap between germline ends came to 15 bases. The CDR3 is 14 amino acids. The variable domain in full, completed from reference TRBV29-1 and TRBJ1-2, reads SAVISQKPSRDICQRGTSLTIQCQVDSQVTMMFWYRQQPGQSLTLIATANQGSEATYESGFVIDKFPISRPNLTFSTLTVSNMSPEDSSIYLCSVNPPGDNYGYTFGSGTRLTVV.

The chain links TRBV19 to TRBJ1-1; D is perhaps TRBD1 (6 bases). The CDR3 spans 14 residues. V dropped 6 bases and J dropped 5 bases, with 16 bases sitting between them. CDR1 and CDR2 from the germline V gene are LNHDA and SQIVND (reference sequence). The CDR3 nucleotides are TGTGCCAGTAGGCATGGGGGACAAGGGACTGAAGCTTTCTTT. It specifies CASRHGGQGTEAFF.

The rearrangement links TRBV5-1 to TRBJ1-1; D is unresolved. The V and J ends lost 0 bases and 6 bases respectively, with 9 bases between them. This CDR3 contains 13 residues. Germline CDR1 SGHRS, CDR2 YFSETQ. The CDR3 spells CASSLEGLAEAFF. For the CDR3, the DNA is TGCGCCAGCAGCTTGGAGGGCCTCGCTGAAGCTTTCTTT.

This clonotype has more than one count but fewer than ten. This CDR3 is CASSDVGVRSGNTIYF. The CDR3 bases are TGCGCCAGCAGTGACGTCGGGGTTCGCTCTGGAAACACCATATATTTT. The chain couples TRBV10-2 to TRBJ1-3; no reliable D call. In germline, CDR1 is WSHSY, CDR2 SAAADI. V dropped 3 bases and J dropped 0 bases, with 12 bases sitting between them. The CDR3 runs to 16 residues.

This clonotype was detected only a few times. The chain recombines TRBV20-1 with TRBJ1-3; D may be TRBD1 (6 bases). Germline V gene lookup returns CDR1 DFQATT and CDR2 SNEGSKA (reference sequence). The CDR3 is 15 amino acids. V lost 5 bases and J lost 0, with 14 bases in between. In DNA form, the CDR3 reads TGCAGTGCTGTTGATACAGGGCCCTCTGGAAACACCATATATTTT. It encodes CSAVDTGPSGNTIYF.

The V call is TRBV7-9, the J call TRBJ1-1, with TRBD1 as a possible D gene (5 bases). The germline gives CDR1 SEHNR, CDR2 FQNEAQ (reference sequence). The CDR3 has 14 amino acids. Deletions cut 5 bases from V and 5 bases from J, with 15 bases between. CDR3 sequence: CASSLFGAGTEAFF. The CDR3 DNA follows: TGTGCCAGCAGCCTTTTTGGGGCGGGGACTGAAGCTTTCTTT.

The genes are TRBV6-1 and TRBJ2-7, with 10 bases fitting TRBD1. With V trimmed by 6 bases and J by 7 bases, 12 bases remained unmatched. The CDR3 has 15 residues. Germline CDR1 reads MNHNS; CDR2 reads SASEGT. CDR3 coding DNA: TGTGCCAGCAGAAAGGTGGGACAGGGGTTTGGGGAGCAGTACTTC. Encoded protein: CASRKVGQGFGEQYF.

The chain carries TRBV28 and TRBJ2-7, with TRBD1 identical over 10 bases. CDR1 is MDHEN and CDR2 is SYDVKM in the germline V gene. The length of the CDR3 is 15 residues. The V and J ends lost 1 base and 7 bases, in that order; junction bases with no gene match: 7. The CDR3: CASSLLDRGQGEQYF. Written as DNA, the CDR3 is TGTGCCAGCAGTTTATTAGACAGGGGACAGGGGGAGCAGTACTTC.

The chain employs TRBV10-3 and TRBJ1-1; D is perhaps TRBD1 (6 bases). Germline CDR1 and CDR2: ENHRY and SYGVKD. The CDR3 has 13 residues. V lost 11 bases and J lost 6, with 19 bases in between. In DNA form, the CDR3 reads TGTGCCGCCCAGGGGAGGACAGTGGCTGAAGCTTTCTTT. It specifies CAAQGRTVAEAFF.

In DNA, the CDR3 is TGTGCCAGCAGTTTACAACAGGGGATAATAAGCTACGAGCAGTACTTC. Translation gives CASSLQQGIISYEQYF. V usage is TRBV28 and J usage is TRBJ2-7, with 7 bases aligning to TRBD1. CDR3 length equals 16 residues. Germline lookup yields CDR1 MDHEN and CDR2 SYDVKM. The V segment lost 2 bases and the J segment 3 bases; nucleotides outside the gene matches: 10.

This clonotype was seen a few times. The gene calls are TRBV20-1 and TRBJ1-5, with TRBD1 as a possible D gene (6 bases). The CDR3 is 14 amino acids. Deletions cut 0 bases from V and 7 bases from J, with 13 bases between. Germline V gene sequence: CDR1 DFQATT, CDR2 SNEGSKA (reference sequence). The CDR3, as DNA: TGCAGTGCTAGAGAGAGGGGGGGCAGGCAGCCCCAGCATTTT. This sequence encodes CSARERGGRQPQHF.

This clonotype was seen more than once but under ten times. The chain couples TRBV7-9 to TRBJ2-3; the D call may be TRBD1 or TRBD2 (5 bases each). The CDR3 has 16 amino acids. Trimming cost V 4 bases and J 0 bases, with 14 bases left between them. Germline V gene sequence: CDR1 SEHNR, CDR2 FQNEAQ (reference sequence). CDR3 in DNA: TGTGCCAGCAGCTACTACTCCGGGGCTAGCACAGATACGCAGTATTTT. Translating it yields CASSYYSGASTDTQYF.

This clonotype was counted between two and nine times. V is TRBV5-1 and J is TRBJ2-5, with D tentatively TRBD1 (5 bases). CDR3 length: 14 amino acids. Germline V lookup: CDR1 SGHRS, CDR2 YFSETQ. V lost 1 base and J lost 4, with 11 bases in between. The CDR3: CASSLLPRGETQYF. The CDR3 DNA follows: TGCGCCAGCAGCTTGCTGCCTAGGGGAGAGACCCAGTACTTC.

The rearrangement links TRBV6-1 to TRBJ2-3, with a tentative D call TRBD1 (6 bases). The germline CDR1 and CDR2 sequences are MNHNS and SASEGT. This CDR3 contains 17 residues. V lost 5 bases to trimming and J lost 4 bases, with 22 bases between them. DNA of the CDR3: TGTGCCAGCAGTCCAAGACCAGGGGATGAAGCCGCAGATACGCAGTATTTT. Its translation is CASSPRPGDEAADTQYF.

The rearrangement links TRBV6-1 to TRBJ1-6, with D possibly being TRBD1 (5 bases). The CDR3 runs to 17 residues. Germline CDR1 and CDR2: MNHNS and SASEGT. The V and J ends lost 5 bases and 0 bases respectively, with 14 bases between them. CDR3 DNA sequence: TGTGCCAGCAGTAATAACCTCGGGGGCTCCTATAATTCACCCCTCCACTTT. Its translation is CASSNNLGGSYNSPLHF.

This clonotype is labeled medium-sized. The chain joins TRBV27 to TRBJ1-2; 7 positions match TRBD1. The germline V gene has CDR1 MNHEY and CDR2 SMNVEV (reference sequence). Germline trimming cut 4 bases from V and 8 bases from J; bases unmatched to any gene: 16. This CDR3 spans 16 amino acids. The CDR3 reads CASSSTGRESLVGYTF. The CDR3 DNA sequence: TGTGCCAGCAGTTCGACAGGGCGGGAGAGTCTTGTGGGCTACACCTTC.

The sample holds a few counts of this clonotype. The V call is TRBV7-8, the J call TRBJ2-2, with D tentatively TRBD2 (5 bases). V was clipped by 0 bases and J by 0 bases, with 8 bases between them. CDR3 length: 16 amino acids. CDR1 and CDR2 from the germline V gene are SGHVS and FQNEAQ. The CDR3 loop reads CASSLAPGTNTGELFF. In nucleotides, the CDR3 is TGTGCCAGCAGCTTAGCTCCGGGGACGAACACCGGGGAGCTGTTTTTT.

The chain links TRBV2 to TRBJ1-5, with D perhaps matching TRBD1 (6 bases). V dropped 6 bases and J dropped 7 bases, with 13 bases sitting between them. The CDR3 is made up of 13 amino acids. The germline V gene encodes CDR1 SNHLY and CDR2 FYNNEI. The CDR3 nucleotides read TGTGCCAGCAGGCAAAGGACAGACCAGCCCCAGCATTTT. This codes for CASRQRTDQPQHF. The variable domain in full, with the rest retrieved from reference TRBV2 and TRBJ1-5, is EPEVTQTPSHQVTQMGQEVILRCVPISNHLYFYWYRQILGQKVEFLVSFYNNEISEKSEIFDDQFSVERPDGSNFTLKIRSTKLEDSAMYFCASRQRTDQPQHFGDGTRLSIL.

This clonotype was detected a few times. The chain is built from TRBV7-9 and TRBJ1-5; no clear D gene. The CDR3 contains 14 residues. Looked up from germline, CDR1 is SEHNR and CDR2 is FQNEAQ (reference sequence). V was shortened by 1 base and J by 0 bases, with 4 bases between the two germline ends. This CDR3 reads CASSLDYSNQPQHF. CDR3 in DNA: TGTGCCAGCAGCTTAGACTATAGCAATCAGCCCCAGCATTTT.